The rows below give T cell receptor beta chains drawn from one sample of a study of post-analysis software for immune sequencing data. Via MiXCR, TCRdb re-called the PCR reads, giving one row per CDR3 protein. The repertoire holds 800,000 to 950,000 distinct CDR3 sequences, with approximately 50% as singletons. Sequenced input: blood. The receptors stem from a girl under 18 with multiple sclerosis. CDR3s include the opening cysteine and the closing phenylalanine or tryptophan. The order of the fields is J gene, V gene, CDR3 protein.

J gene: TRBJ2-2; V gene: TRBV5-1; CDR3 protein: CASSHGTRELFF
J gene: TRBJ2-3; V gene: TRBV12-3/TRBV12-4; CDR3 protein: CASSRVGTDVQYF
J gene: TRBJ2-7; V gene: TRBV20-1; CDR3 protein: CSASTAYEQYF
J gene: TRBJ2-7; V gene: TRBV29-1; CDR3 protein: CSVEDRVYEQYF
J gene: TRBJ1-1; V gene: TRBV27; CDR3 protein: CASRFTGGPNEAFF
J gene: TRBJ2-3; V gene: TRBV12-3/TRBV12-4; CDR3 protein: CASSFPQLAGALASTDTQYF
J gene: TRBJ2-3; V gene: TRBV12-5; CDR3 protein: CASGQGQGIDTQYF
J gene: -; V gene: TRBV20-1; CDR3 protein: CSARDGTEGREQYF
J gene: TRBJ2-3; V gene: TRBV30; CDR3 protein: CAWSSPGTSGRHTQYF
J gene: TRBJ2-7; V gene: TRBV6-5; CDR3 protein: CASSSAGKSSYEQYF
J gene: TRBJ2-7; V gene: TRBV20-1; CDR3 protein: CSATGPKAPSYEQYF
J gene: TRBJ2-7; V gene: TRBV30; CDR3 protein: CAWRGGLGYEQYF
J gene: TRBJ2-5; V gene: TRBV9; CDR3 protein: CASSVAFSRQAGEQYF
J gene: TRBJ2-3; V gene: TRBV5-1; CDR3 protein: CASSPALAGASDTQYF
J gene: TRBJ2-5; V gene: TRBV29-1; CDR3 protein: CSADPGLGRSETQYF
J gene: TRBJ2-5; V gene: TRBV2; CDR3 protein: CASPGTSGAYQETQYF
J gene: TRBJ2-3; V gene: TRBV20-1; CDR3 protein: CSAAPLAGVTDTQYF
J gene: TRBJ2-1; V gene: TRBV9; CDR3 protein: CASSVAGGGPNEQFF
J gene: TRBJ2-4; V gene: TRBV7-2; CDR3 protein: CASSRGGLAGGKNIQYF
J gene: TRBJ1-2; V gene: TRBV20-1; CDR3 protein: CNANGQGLTNYGYTF
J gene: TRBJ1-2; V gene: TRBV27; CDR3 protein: CASSPRARRFYGYTF
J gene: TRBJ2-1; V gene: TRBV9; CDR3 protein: CASSLSPVLVDEQFF
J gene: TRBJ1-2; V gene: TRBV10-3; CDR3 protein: CAISEETAPTF
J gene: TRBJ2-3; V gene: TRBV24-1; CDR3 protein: CATSDPRTGGAGTDTQYF
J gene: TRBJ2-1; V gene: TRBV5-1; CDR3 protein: CASSFAVHNEQFF
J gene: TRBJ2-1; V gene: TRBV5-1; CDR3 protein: CASSLVLASGGANEQFF
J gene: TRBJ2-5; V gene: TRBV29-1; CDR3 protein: CSVVRGQETQYF
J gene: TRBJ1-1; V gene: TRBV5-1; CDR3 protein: CASSLGGGNTEAFF